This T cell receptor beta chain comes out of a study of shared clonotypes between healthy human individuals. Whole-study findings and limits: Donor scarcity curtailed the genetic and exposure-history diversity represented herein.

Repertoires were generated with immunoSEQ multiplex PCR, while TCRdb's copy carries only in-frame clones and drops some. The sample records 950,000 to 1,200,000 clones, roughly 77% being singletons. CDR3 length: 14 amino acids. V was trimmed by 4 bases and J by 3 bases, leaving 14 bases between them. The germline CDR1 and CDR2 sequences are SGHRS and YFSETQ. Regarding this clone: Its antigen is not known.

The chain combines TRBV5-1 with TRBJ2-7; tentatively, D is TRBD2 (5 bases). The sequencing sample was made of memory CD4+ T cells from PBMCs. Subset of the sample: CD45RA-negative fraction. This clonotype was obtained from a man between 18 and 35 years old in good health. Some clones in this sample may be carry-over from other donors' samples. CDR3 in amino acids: CASSPGVNFYEQYF. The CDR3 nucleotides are TGCGCCAGCAGCCCCGGGGTAAACTTCTACGAGCAGTACTTC.